The present T cell receptor beta chain was sequenced within a study of blood T cells in healthy people across ages. In this sample, this clonotype turned up many times. What it binds is unknown. General study results and limits: It was the long-lived donors that had more naive CD4+ cells and higher diversity than aged donors.

V dropped 3 bases and J dropped 0 bases, with 12 bases sitting between them. The CDR3 is 16 residues long. Germline V CDR1 and CDR2: SGHTA, FQGNSA. Per-sample PBMC isolation yielded at least 6.5 million cells. Sample-barcoded 5' priming and a J-beta primer mix drove a second PCR of 7 to 11 cycles. MiXCR, run by TCRdb on the 5' RACE reads, gives a single entry per CDR3 protein. Among about 970,000 distinct CDR3 sequences listed, roughly half were seen once. V gene TRBV7-2 combines with J gene TRBJ2-1; a weak D match, TRBD2 (6 bases). This sequence originates from a woman aged 60-75 years in good health. Sequenced sample: blood. The CDR3 protein is CASSFLASSSYNEQFF. The CDR3 region has the DNA TGTGCCAGCAGCTTTCTAGCGAGTAGCTCCTACAATGAGCAGTTCTTC.